A selection of T cell receptor beta chains follows, all from one sample in a study of blood T cell repertoires in COVID-19. TCRdb's table, derived via immunoSEQ multiplex PCR, lists solely in-frame clones and lacks some. The sample lists around 220,000 clones; 70% to 85% were seen once. What was sequenced was peripheral blood. The receptors come from a woman in her thirties or forties with active or convalescent COVID-19. Each CDR3 is given with its conserved first and last residue. Fields, in order: J gene, D gene, V gene, clone size, CDR3 DNA, CDR3 protein. The D gene is left open where the match is weak. Size is omitted from some rows. Given values are once, few, many or a class for expanded clones.

>TRBJ2-3|TRBD1|TRBV10-3|.
TGTGCCATCAGAGCGGGACAGGGACGGGAGCACACAGATACGCAGTATTTT
CAIRAGQGREHTDTQYF
>TRBJ1-2|.|TRBV6-6|.
TGTGCCAGCAGTTACAACAGGGCGGACAATGGCTACACCTTC
CASSYNRADNGYTF
>TRBJ2-6|.|TRBV4-1|.
TGCGCCAGCAGCCAGGAGGGTGGCGCCTCCCTAGGGGGGGCCAACGTCCTGACTTTC
CASSQEGGASLGGANVLTF
>TRBJ2-5|TRBD1|TRBV18|.
TGTGCCAGCTCACCGGGACAGAGGACGGAGACCCAGTACTTC
CASSPGQRTETQYF
>TRBJ1-1|TRBD1|TRBV11-2|.
TGTGCCAGCAGCTCCACGACAGGGACTGAAGCTTTCTTT
CASSSTTGTEAFF
>TRBJ2-1|.|TRBV9|.
TGTGCCAGCAGCGTAGATGCCTCAGGCTCCTACAATGAGCAGTTCTTC
CASSVDASGSYNEQFF
>TRBJ2-5|TRBD1|TRBV11-2|.
TGTGCCAGCAGCTTAGGCGCTAGGGGGCTTGGAGAGACCCAGTACTTC
CASSLGARGLGETQYF
>TRBJ1-1|.|TRBV5-6|.
TGTGCCAGCAGCGCATTCGACAGGAACACTGAAGCTTTCTTT
CASSAFDRNTEAFF
>TRBJ2-3|.|TRBV23-1|.
TGCGCCAACAGCTCGGATACGCAGTATTTT
CANSSDTQYF
>TRBJ2-2|.|TRBV5-1|once
TGCGCCAGCAGCTTACGTCCTAACCTCGGGGAGCTGTTTTTT
CASSLRPNLGELFF
>TRBJ1-5|TRBD1|TRBV27|once
TGTGCCAGCAGTAGGGCCGACAGGGGAATAGATCAGCCCCAGCATTTT
CASSRADRGIDQPQHF
>TRBJ2-1|TRBD1|TRBV7-6|few
TGTGCCAGCAGCTTAGTTGGGACAGGGGCTTACAATGAGCAGTTCTTC
CASSLVGTGAYNEQFF
>TRBJ1-1|.|TRBV28|.
TGTGCCACCGCCACTAGAAGCCCCCCTGAAGCTTTCTTT
CATATRSPPEAFF
>TRBJ1-2|.|TRBV5-5|.
TGTGCCAGCAGCCAACAGGGTTTCTATGGCTACACCTTC
CASSQQGFYGYTF
>TRBJ2-2|TRBD2|TRBV2|few
TGTGCCAGCTTTTTCCAGGGGACTAGCGGGGGCCCGAACACCGGGGAGCTGTTTTTT
CASFFQGTSGGPNTGELFF
>TRBJ2-2|TRBD2|TRBV9|.
TGTGCCAGCAGCGTCTCTAGCGGGGGGAACACCGGGGAGCTGTTTTTT
CASSVSSGGNTGELFF
>TRBJ1-3|TRBD1|TRBV5-5|.
TGTGCCAGCAGCTCTACCCGGGACAGGGGGCTAAGAGGAAACACCATATATTTT
CASSSTRDRGLRGNTIYF
>TRBJ1-1|TRBD1|TRBV29-1|.
TGCAGCGTTGAAGCGGGCAGGGGGTGGACTGAAGCTTTCTTT
CSVEAGRGWTEAFF
>TRBJ1-4|.|TRBV28|.
TGTGCCAGCAGTGGAAGGGGGAAACTGTTTTTT
CASSGRGKLFF
>TRBJ1-4|.|TRBV27|few
TGTGCCAGCAGTTTATTGAGGCGGGGGCCGAATGAAAAACTGTTTTTT
CASSLLRRGPNEKLFF
>TRBJ2-7|TRBD2|TRBV5-1|few
TGCGCCAGCAGCTTGGTCGGTCTAGCGGGGGGCCGTTCATTCAACGAGCAGTACTTC
CASSLVGLAGGRSFNEQYF
>TRBJ1-2|.|TRBV28|.
TGTGCCAGCAGTTACGACAGGACCAACTATGGCTACACCTTC
CASSYDRTNYGYTF
>TRBJ1-1|TRBD1|TRBV25-1|once
TGTGCCAGCAGTGAACGTGGAGGGGCCAGGGGGGCTTTCTTT
CASSERGGARGAFF
>TRBJ2-7|TRBD1|TRBV6-4|few
TGTGCCAGCAGTCCTACCGGGACAGGGGGAGACGAGCAGTACTTC
CASSPTGTGGDEQYF
>TRBJ1-1|.|TRBV23-1|.
TGCGCCAGCAACATTCCGGGACACGGCCGAATGAACACTGAAGCTTTCTTT
CASNIPGHGRMNTEAFF
>TRBJ2-2|.|TRBV7-7|.
TGTGCCAGCAGCCCGACAAGGGGAACAAACACCGGGGAGCTGTTTTTT
CASSPTRGTNTGELFF
>TRBJ1-1|TRBD1|TRBV29-1|.
TGCAGCGTCACAACCGGGACAGGGGGGACTGAAGCTTTCTTT
CSVTTGTGGTEAFF
>TRBJ1-6|.|TRBV6-5|.
TGTGCCAGCAGTTCCCTCGCCTATAATTCACCCCTCCACTTT
CASSSLAYNSPLHF
>TRBJ1-2|.|TRBV6-1|.
TGTGCCAGCAGTGAAGTATCCGGGACAACCTATGGCTACACCTTC
CASSEVSGTTYGYTF
>TRBJ1-1|.|TRBV23-1|.
TGCGCCAGCAGTCAATCGAATGGGGAGGGATCCTCTTCTGAAGCTTTCTTT
CASSQSNGEGSSSEAFF
>TRBJ1-2|TRBD1|TRBV6-5|.
TGTGCCAGCAGAGCCACAGGGGGCGGGGGCTACACCTTC
CASRATGGGGYTF
>TRBJ1-2|.|TRBV9|.
TGTGCCAGCGGCCCGGGGAACTATGGCTACACCTTC
CASGPGNYGYTF
>TRBJ1-2|.|TRBV7-9|.
TGTGCCAGCAGTGCAGTGAACTATGGCTACACCTTC
CASSAVNYGYTF
>TRBJ1-4|TRBD1|TRBV5-4|many
TGTGCCAGCAGCCGGAAACCGGGACAGGGGAGTGAAAAACTGTTTTTT
CASSRKPGQGSEKLFF
>TRBJ1-3|TRBD1|TRBV5-1|once
TGCGCCAGCAGCTTGGAGGGGGCGGGAGGAAACACCATATATTTT
CASSLEGAGGNTIYF
>TRBJ1-1|TRBD1|TRBV28|few
TGTGCCAGCAGTTTATTATTGCGCCCGACAGGGGGGATGAACACTGAAGCTTTCTTT
CASSLLLRPTGGMNTEAFF
>TRBJ2-1|TRBD1|TRBV6-4|.
TGTGCCAGCAGTGGTACAGGGGGCTCGGGCAATGAGCAGTTCTTC
CASSGTGGSGNEQFF
>TRBJ2-1|.|TRBV3-1/TRBV3-2|.
TGTGCCAGCGCCAGGGAGGCTGAGCAGTTCTTC
CASAREAEQFF
>TRBJ1-6|.|TRBV28|few
TGTGCCAGCAGTGACAGGTATATCCGATCACCCCTCCACTTT
CASSDRYIRSPLHF
>TRBJ1-5|.|TRBV5-1|.
TGCGCCAGCAGCCCTGGTAGGGGTGGGCCCAATCAGCCCCAGCATTTT
CASSPGRGGPNQPQHF
>TRBJ1-1|.|TRBV5-1|.
TGCGCCAGCAGCCTCGACAGTATGAACACTGAAGCTTTCTTT
CASSLDSMNTEAFF
>TRBJ2-6|.|TRBV6-5|.
TGTGCCAGCACTTCAAGCTCATCTGGGGCCAACGTCCTGACTTTC
CASTSSSSGANVLTF
>TRBJ1-4|.|TRBV27|.
TGTGCCAGCAGTTTAAACAGTCCCGCGACTAATGAAAAACTGTTTTTT
CASSLNSPATNEKLFF
>TRBJ1-1|.|TRBV12-3/TRBV12-4|.
TGTGCCAGCAGTTTAAACGGCGGGACTGAAGCTTTCTTT
CASSLNGGTEAFF
>TRBJ2-3|TRBD2|TRBV9|.
TGTGCCAGCAGCGTAGGTGGACTAGCGGCAGATACGCAGTATTTT
CASSVGGLAADTQYF
>TRBJ2-3|TRBD2|TRBV9|.
TGTGCCAGCAGCGTGGAAGCGGGGGGGCCAACAGATACGCAGTATTTT
CASSVEAGGPTDTQYF
>TRBJ2-1|.|TRBV7-2|.
TGTGCCAGCAGCTCGATCCAGGGAGGTCAGTTCTTC
CASSSIQGGQFF
>TRBJ1-3|.|TRBV7-9|.
TGTGCCAGCAGTCTCGACAGCTCTGGAAACACCATATATTTT
CASSLDSSGNTIYF
>TRBJ1-4|TRBD1|TRBV30|.
TGTGCCTCCCGGACAGGGGGCGCTTCTAATGAAAAACTGTTTTTT
CASRTGGASNEKLFF
>TRBJ1-5|.|TRBV29-1|.
TGCAGCGGTTCTCAGGGGTGGGGTCAGCCCCAGCATTTT
CSGSQGWGQPQHF
>TRBJ2-1|.|TRBV6-1|few
TGTGCCAGCAGTGAATATCCCGACAGTCATGAGCAGTTCTTC
CASSEYPDSHEQFF